A single sample gave rise to the 25 T cell receptor beta chains below, sequenced in a study of cytomegalovirus exposure and HLA in healthy donors (dated by TCRdb to about 2017). The method behind the library was the immunoSEQ multiplex PCR assay. A mixture of 60 forward primers for TCR Vbeta segments and 13 reverse primers for TCR Jbeta segments was used in the multiplex PCR. This immuneACCESS table, as held by TCRdb, lists in-frame sequences with V and J called but not all clones. Of the missing ones, under half trace to an unresolved V gene in checked studies; the others have no known cause. For this sample the table gives about 210,000 clones, of which about four fifths were detected only once. More than 8.5% of the sample lies in the top ten. Material for sequencing was PBMCs. These receptors came from a woman aged 50 to 60 in good health and CMV-seropositive.

This clone showed up just a few times. The chain recombines TRBV25-1 with TRBJ1-2, with TRBD1 as a possible D gene (5 bases). Germline loops: CDR1 MGHDK, CDR2 SYGVNS. Between the trimmed V and J ends, which lost 8 bases and 2 bases, there was a span of 9 bases. The CDR3 is made up of 12 amino acids. The CDR3 protein is CASRGGNYGYTF. The CDR3 DNA sequence: TGTGCCAGCCGGGGGGGAAACTATGGCTACACCTTC.

V gene TRBV14 combines with J gene TRBJ2-3, with TRBD2 matching over 9 bases. The junction had 8 bases not matched to a gene; V was cut back by 0 bases and J by 1 base. The CDR3 runs to 18 residues. Germline V lookup: CDR1 SGHDN, CDR2 FVKESK. The CDR3 DNA reads TGTGCCAGCAGCCAAGAATGGGCTAGCGGGGACGGCACAGATACGCAGTATTTT. Amino acids: CASSQEWASGDGTDTQYF.

The rearrangement joins TRBV9 to TRBJ1-1; 10 bases agree with TRBD1. The CDR3 sequence is 16 residues long. J was trimmed by 2 bases and V by 0 bases; bases with no gene match: 4. CDR1 is SGDLS, CDR2 YYNGEE, per germline. As DNA, the CDR3 is TGTGCCAGCAGCGTAGTCGGACAGGGGGGAAACACTGAAGCTTTCTTT. Encoded protein: CASSVVGQGGNTEAFF. Supplemented by reference TRBV9 and TRBJ1-1, the full variable domain reads DSGVTQTPKHLITATGQRVTLRCSPRSGDLSVYWYQQSLDQGLQFLIQYYNGEERAKGNILERFSAQQFPDLHSELNLSSLELGDSALYFCASSVVGQGGNTEAFFGQGTRLTVV.

This clone was seen just once. This chain connects TRBV7-6 to TRBJ2-7, with 7 bases lining up with TRBD2. V lost 5 bases, J lost 2 bases, and 3 bases stayed unmatched. In germline, CDR1 is SGHVS, CDR2 FNYEAQ. This CDR3 contains 13 residues. The CDR3 sequence is CASSAGLAYEQYF. The CDR3 DNA sequence: TGTGCCAGCAGCGCCGGACTAGCCTACGAGCAGTACTTC.

V usage is TRBV27 and J usage is TRBJ2-2; TRBD1 might be the D (6 bases). The CDR3 extends over 17 amino acids. The germline gives CDR1 MNHEY, CDR2 SMNVEV (reference sequence). The ends were cut back, 5 bases at V and 0 bases at J, with 16 bases in the middle. The CDR3 nucleotides read TGTGCCAGCAGTCCAGACAGGATAAGATCGAACACCGGGGAGCTGTTTTTT. Translated: CASSPDRIRSNTGELFF.

V usage is TRBV30 and J usage is TRBJ1-3; TRBD1 matches 7 bases. The CDR3 is 14 amino acids. CDR1 is GTSNPN and CDR2 is SVGIG in the germline V gene (reference sequence). With V trimmed by 5 bases and J by 0 bases, 4 bases remained unmatched. CDR3 bases: TGTGCCTGGCAGGGGGAGAGCTCTGGAAACACCATATATTTT. This translates into CAWQGESSGNTIYF.

This chain connects TRBV2 to TRBJ2-7, with D possibly being TRBD2 (7 bases). CDR1 is SNHLY, CDR2 FYNNEI, per germline. This CDR3 has 14 residues. V lost 3 bases and J 3 bases, leaving 12 bases between the germline ends. The CDR3: CASSDGGGGYEQYF. The CDR3 nucleotides are TGTGCCAGCAGTGACGGGGGAGGGGGCTACGAGCAGTACTTC.

The chain links TRBV28 to TRBJ2-1, with a weak D call TRBD2 (6 bases). Trimming shortened V by 3 bases and J by 1 base, and 16 bases separated the two germline ends. The CDR3 has 17 amino acids. Per germline, CDR1 MDHEN and CDR2 SYDVKM. DNA for the CDR3: TGTGCCAGCAGTTTCCCGGGCGGGACCGAGTCCTACAATGAGCAGTTCTTC. Its translation is CASSFPGGTESYNEQFF. The full variable domain, in which reference TRBV28 and TRBJ2-1 provide the parts outside the CDR3, is DVKVTQSSRYLVKRTGEKVFLECVQDMDHENMFWYRQDPGLGLRLIYFSYDVKMKEKGDIPEGYSVSREKKERFSLILESASTNQTSMYLCASSFPGGTESYNEQFFGPGTRLTVL.

This chain connects TRBV2 to TRBJ1-3; 7 bases agree with TRBD1. The CDR3 is 13 residues long. The germline CDR1 and CDR2 sequences are SNHLY and FYNNEI. Germline trimming cut 6 bases from V and 7 bases from J; bases unmatched to any gene: 6. CDR3 coding DNA: TGTGCCAGCAGGACGACAGGGATGAACACCATATATTTT. Translated, it gives CASRTTGMNTIYF.

The chain is built from TRBV2 and TRBJ2-5; 13 bases agree with TRBD2. This CDR3 has 18 amino acids. Trimming removed 6 bases from V and 5 bases from J; junction bases left unmatched: 15. From germline, CDR1 is SNHLY and CDR2 FYNNEI. The CDR3 is CASSDIPGLAGLWETQYF. CDR3 nucleotide sequence: TGTGCCAGCAGCGACATTCCGGGACTAGCGGGGTTGTGGGAGACCCAGTACTTC. The full variable domain, with the rest looked up from reference TRBV2 and TRBJ2-5, is EPEVTQTPSHQVTQMGQEVILRCVPISNHLYFYWYRQILGQKVEFLVSFYNNEISEKSEIFDDQFSVERPDGSNFTLKIRSTKLEDSAMYFCASSDIPGLAGLWETQYFGPGTRLLVL.

The chain combines TRBV5-1 with TRBJ2-7; 8 nucleotides line up with TRBD1. Germline loops: CDR1 SGHRS, CDR2 YFSETQ. The length of the CDR3 is 15 residues. V dropped 4 bases and J dropped 3; count of bases not matched to a gene: 9. CDR3 DNA sequence: TGCGCCAGCAGCGCTCGGACAGGGCGAAACTACGAGCAGTACTTC. Translated, it gives CASSARTGRNYEQYF.

V is TRBV6-1 and J is TRBJ2-7; 8 bases align to TRBD2. CDR3 size: 16 residues. Germline V gene data show CDR1 as MNHNS and CDR2 as SASEGT. Trimming at V came to 4 bases and at J to 2 bases, leaving 10 bases not matched to a gene. CDR3: CASSGGLAGGTYEQYF. Here the CDR3 DNA reads TGTGCCAGCAGTGGGGGGCTAGCGGGCGGTACCTACGAGCAGTACTTC.

This clone was seen only a few times. The chain links TRBV7-9 to TRBJ2-7, with a tentative D call TRBD1 (7 bases). This CDR3 has 12 amino acids. From germline, CDR1 is SEHNR and CDR2 FQNEAQ (reference sequence). Trimming shortened V by 6 bases and J by 7 bases, and 13 bases separated the two germline ends. CDR3 bases: TGTGCCAGCAGGGAGGGGGCTGGAGAGCAGTACTTC. Amino acids: CASREGAGEQYF.

The gene calls are TRBV5-5 and TRBJ1-2, with 9 positions matching TRBD1. With 4 bases clipped from V and 8 bases from J, the junction kept 9 bases outside the gene matches. In germline, CDR1 is SGHKS, CDR2 YYEKEE (reference sequence). CDR3 size: 14 residues. CDR3 sequence (DNA): TGTGCCAGCAGCCGTACAGAGGGACAGGGCGGCTACACCTTC. It yields the protein CASSRTEGQGGYTF. Using reference TRBV5-5 and TRBJ1-2 for the parts outside the CDR3, the full variable domain is DAGVTQSPTHLIKTRGQQVTLRCSPISGHKSVSWYQQVLGQGPQFIFQYYEKEERGRGNFPDRFSARQFPNYSSELNVNALLLGDSALYLCASSRTEGQGGYTFGSGTRLTVV.

This sequence joins TRBV5-8 and TRBJ1-6; D remains ambiguous. The germline V gene has CDR1 SGHTS and CDR2 YDEGEE. The CDR3 loop spans 14 amino acids. The ends were cut back, 1 base at V and 7 bases at J, with 9 bases in the middle. As DNA, the CDR3 is TGTGCCAGCAGCTTGAGAGGGAACAATTCACCCCTCCACTTT. As protein: CASSLRGNNSPLHF.

The chain links TRBV10-2 to TRBJ2-3; 9 bases agree with TRBD1. V lost 9 bases to trimming and J lost 4 bases; unmatched junction nucleotides: 5. This CDR3 is 13 amino acids long. CDR1 is WSHSY, CDR2 SAAADI, per germline. The CDR3 reads CASRDRGADTQYF. In nucleotides, the CDR3 is TGCGCCAGTAGAGACAGGGGGGCAGATACGCAGTATTTT.

The CDR3 sequence is CASRYSDRGDTDTQYF. DNA of the CDR3: TGTGCCAGCAGATATTCGGACAGGGGAGACACAGATACGCAGTATTTT. The chain recombines TRBV11-2 with TRBJ2-3; TRBD1 aligns across 9 bases. The V segment lost 6 bases and the J segment 2 bases; nucleotides outside the gene matches: 9. Looked up from germline, CDR1 is SGHAT and CDR2 is FQNNGV. The CDR3 extends over 16 amino acids.

This clone has only a few counts. The chain carries TRBV29-1 and TRBJ1-1; D might be TRBD1 (5 bases). The CDR3 contains 11 residues. The germline V and J ends were trimmed by 6 bases and 14 bases, with 19 bases remaining between them. Germline-derived CDR1 and CDR2 are SQVTM and ANQGSEA. The CDR3 coding sequence is TGCAGCGTGGGGGACTTTTCCAGTTCCTTCTTT. Translation gives CSVGDFSSSFF.

The chain carries TRBV6-6 and TRBJ1-6; D is possibly TRBD1 (6 bases). The CDR3 consists of 14 residues. Trimming removed 0 bases from V and 10 bases from J, with 10 bases in between. The germline V gene has CDR1 MNHNY and CDR2 SVGAGI (reference sequence). The CDR3 loop is CASSYSKGDSPLHF. For the CDR3, the DNA is TGTGCCAGCAGTTACTCGAAGGGGGACTCACCCCTCCACTTT.

The chain's CDR3 is CSVRKGTTSNQPQHF. The CDR3 DNA reads as TGCAGCGTGCGGAAGGGGACAACGAGTAATCAGCCCCAGCATTTT. The gene calls are TRBV29-1 and TRBJ1-5; TRBD1 might be the D (6 bases). This CDR3 spans 15 amino acids. Per the germline V gene, CDR1 is SQVTM and CDR2 is ANQGSEA. Trimming left V 6 bases short and J 4 bases short, with 19 bases between.

The chain joins TRBV29-1 to TRBJ1-1, with TRBD1 as a possible D gene (5 bases). V was shortened by 3 bases and J by 7 bases, with 12 bases between the two germline ends. The CDR3 runs 12 residues. The germline V gene has CDR1 SQVTM and CDR2 ANQGSEA. In DNA form, the CDR3 reads TGCAGCGTTGATTTTGTCGACAGTGAAGCTTTCTTT. The encoded protein is CSVDFVDSEAFF.

This chain links TRBV7-8 with TRBJ2-3, with 12 bases that match TRBD2. Germline assignment: CDR1 SGHVS and CDR2 FQNEAQ. The CDR3 sequence is 20 residues long. Unmatched junction bases numbered 12, after V lost 0 bases and J lost 2 bases. This chain's CDR3 is CASSLAWGLAGVANTDTQYF. CDR3 nucleotide sequence: TGTGCCAGCAGCTTAGCGTGGGGACTAGCGGGCGTGGCAAACACAGATACGCAGTATTTT.

The sample holds one count of this clone. V and J are TRBV7-8 and TRBJ1-6, with 7 bases fitting TRBD1. Germline-derived CDR1 and CDR2 are SGHVS and FQNEAQ. J gave up 8 bases and V 0 bases, and 10 bases lay outside the gene matches. This CDR3 is built from 17 residues. DNA for the CDR3: TGTGCCAGCAGCTTAGCGTCCAGGGGGTCGCGGTATTCACCCCTCCACTTT. This sequence encodes CASSLASRGSRYSPLHF.

The J gene is TRBJ1-5, the V gene TRBV19; D might be TRBD1 (5 bases). V lost 6 bases to trimming and J lost 7 bases, with 13 bases between them. CDR3 length: 13 residues. The germline gives CDR1 LNHDA, CDR2 SQIVND (reference sequence). CDR3 bases: TGTGCCAGTAGCGTAGGGGCAGGCCAGCCCCAGCATTTT. Protein: CASSVGAGQPQHF.

V gene TRBV10-1 combines with J gene TRBJ2-7; TRBD2 agrees at 7 bases. This CDR3 is built from 17 residues. V lost 2 bases, J lost 2 bases, and 12 bases stayed unmatched. Per germline, CDR1 WNHNN and CDR2 SYGVQD (reference sequence). The CDR3 sequence is CASSEPPTFGGTYEQYF. CDR3 bases: TGCGCCAGCAGTGAGCCACCCACCTTCGGGGGGACCTACGAGCAGTACTTC.